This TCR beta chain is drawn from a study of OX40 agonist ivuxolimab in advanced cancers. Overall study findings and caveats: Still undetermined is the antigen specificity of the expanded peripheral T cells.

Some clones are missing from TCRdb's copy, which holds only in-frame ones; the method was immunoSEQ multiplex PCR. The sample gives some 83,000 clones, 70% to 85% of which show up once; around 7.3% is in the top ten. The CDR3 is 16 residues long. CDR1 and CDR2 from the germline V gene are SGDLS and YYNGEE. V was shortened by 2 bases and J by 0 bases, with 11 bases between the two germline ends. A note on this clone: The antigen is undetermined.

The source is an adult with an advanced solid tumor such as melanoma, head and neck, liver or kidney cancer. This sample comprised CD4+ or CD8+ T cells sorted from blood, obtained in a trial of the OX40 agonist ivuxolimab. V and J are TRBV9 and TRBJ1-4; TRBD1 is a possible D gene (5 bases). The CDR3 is CASSVGGSATNEKLFF. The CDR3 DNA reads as TGTGCCAGCAGCGTCGGGGGATCTGCAACTAATGAAAAACTGTTTTTT.